The 25 T cell receptor beta chains listed next were all sequenced from one sample in a study of CXCR3-negative and CXCR3-positive naive CD8 T cells. Broader study findings: The study found more hydrophobic TRB CDR3s in CXCR3-positive naive cells than in CXCR3-negative naive cells.

cDNA libraries for TRB were generated by 5' RACE incorporating UMI labels. Reanalyzing the 5' RACE reads, TCRdb keeps one entry per CDR3 protein, without DNA. The specimen's table records some 120,000 distinct CDR3 sequences. For these receptors, no antigen is known. The sample was naive CXCR3+ CD8+ T cells from blood. As for subset: CD45RO-CCR7+CD27+CD95- naive CD8+ T cells expressing CXCR3 (TNR3+). All receptors derive from a human donor in good health. Some clones in this sample may be carry-over from other donors' samples.

This sequence joins TRBV10-3 and TRBJ1-1; TCRdb lists TRBD1, though no DNA is available to test this call. The germline V gene has CDR1 ENHRY and CDR2 SYGVKD. This CDR3 region has 13 residues. CDR3 amino acids: CAISEFGGREAFF.

The rearrangement uses TRBV14 and TRBJ2-5; the D call of TRBD1 rests on TCRdb alone, since no DNA is present to check it. Looked up from germline, CDR1 is SGHDN and CDR2 is FVKESK. The CDR3 totals 14 residues. CDR3: CASSLTTGWETQYF.

This rearrangement joins TRBV29-1 to TRBJ2-1; TCRdb names TRBD1, which stays unverified in the absence of DNA. This CDR3 has 11 amino acids. The germline gives CDR1 SQVTM, CDR2 ANQGSEA. The CDR3 loop is CSVGTLNEQFF.

The chain is built from TRBV15 and TRBJ1-5. Germline CDR1 reads LNHNV; CDR2 reads YYDKDF (reference sequence). There are 18 residues in the CDR3. The CDR3 is CATSRVMVGGPIGQPQHF.

This chain connects TRBV4-3 to TRBJ2-3; TCRdb's D call, TRBD1, is unchecked because there is no DNA. The CDR3 has 15 residues. The V gene's germline CDR1 is LGHNA and CDR2 YSLEER. CDR3 sequence: CASSQDWGGADTQYF.

The chain has TRBV7-3 and TRBJ2-1; TCRdb lists TRBD2, though no DNA is available to test this call. The CDR3 runs 18 residues. Germline-derived CDR1 and CDR2 are SGHTA and FQGTGA. The CDR3 loop is CASSLVHLVGEGGNEQFF.

The V gene is TRBV5-1, the J gene TRBJ1-1; the D call of TRBD1 rests on TCRdb alone, since no DNA is present to check it. The germline gives CDR1 SGHRS, CDR2 YFSETQ. The CDR3 sequence is 14 residues long. Here the CDR3 reads CASSLGQGYTEAFF.

J is TRBJ2-1 and V is TRBV4-1; no DNA is available, so the TRBD2 call from TCRdb remains unchecked. This CDR3 is built from 17 residues. Germline lookup yields CDR1 MGHRA and CDR2 YSYEKL. CDR3 protein: CASSQEGLAGGMNEQFF.

The V call is TRBV7-9, the J call TRBJ2-7. CDR1 is SEHNR, CDR2 FQNEAQ, per germline (reference sequence). The CDR3 contains 16 residues. The CDR3 region is CASSLGGLLPSYEQYF.

The chain employs TRBV10-3 and TRBJ2-7; TCRdb gives TRBD1 as the D gene, but with no DNA this cannot be confirmed. The CDR3 totals 15 residues. CDR1 and CDR2 from the germline V gene are ENHRY and SYGVKD. CDR3 in amino acids: CAISTWGEGPYEQYF.

The chain has TRBV29-1 and TRBJ2-7; TCRdb picks TRBD1, but there is no DNA to check that call. This CDR3 has 15 residues. CDR1 is SQVTM, CDR2 ANQGSEA, per germline. This chain's CDR3 is CSVEDPGTGFGEQYF.

The rearrangement joins TRBV6-5 to TRBJ2-1; the D gene TCRdb calls, TRBD2, cannot be checked with no DNA. Germline V lookup: CDR1 MNHEY, CDR2 SVGAGI. The CDR3 is 16 amino acids. CDR3 sequence reads: CASSYFSGGAGDEQFF.

V gene TRBV12-5 combines with J gene TRBJ2-7; lacking DNA, the TRBD1 call made by TCRdb goes unchecked. CDR3 length equals 13 residues. Germline-derived CDR1 and CDR2 are LGHNT and FRNRAP. The CDR3: CASGTGRPHEQYF.

This chain links TRBV12-3 or TRBV12-4 with TRBJ1-4; no DNA is available, so the TRBD1 call from TCRdb remains unchecked. The CDR3 extends over 15 amino acids. The CDR3: CASMASGTFNEKLFF.

The rearrangement links TRBV28 to TRBJ2-7; TCRdb proposes TRBD1, but this gene call is untestable without DNA. The CDR3 consists of 13 residues. Germline V CDR1 and CDR2: MDHEN, SYDVKM. CDR3 amino acids: CATVLRGAYEQYF.

The J gene is TRBJ1-5, the V gene TRBV28. This CDR3 has 14 amino acids. Germline-derived CDR1 and CDR2 are MDHEN and SYDVKM. This CDR3 is CASRRGRLGQPQHF.

CDR3 amino acids: CASRGLAGGGAYNEQFF. V and J are TRBV28 and TRBJ2-1; checking the TCRdb D call of TRBD2 is not possible without DNA. Germline loops: CDR1 MDHEN, CDR2 SYDVKM. The CDR3 has 17 amino acids.

The chain combines TRBV29-1 with TRBJ2-3. The CDR3 is 14 residues long. In germline, CDR1 is SQVTM, CDR2 ANQGSEA. CDR3 in amino acids: CSVTDTLRTDTQYF.

The chain is built from TRBV7-9 and TRBJ1-6; the D call of TRBD1 rests on TCRdb alone, since no DNA is present to check it. CDR3 length equals 14 residues. Germline V lookup: CDR1 SEHNR, CDR2 FQNEAQ (reference sequence). The CDR3 here is CASSETVSYSPLHF.

V gene TRBV19 combines with J gene TRBJ2-1; TCRdb indicates TRBD2, and absent DNA this call remains unverified. CDR1 is LNHDA and CDR2 is SQIVND in the germline V gene (reference sequence). CDR3 length: 17 residues. CDR3 loop: CASSISGGRPHYNEQFF.

CDR3 residues: CASSILPGTGGFYEQYF. The chain combines TRBV5-1 with TRBJ2-7; TCRdb designates TRBD1, a call that cannot be tested without DNA. Germline V gives CDR1 SGHRS, CDR2 YFSETQ. The CDR3 length is 17 residues.

The chain links TRBV14 to TRBJ1-2. This CDR3 region has 16 residues. Per the germline V gene, CDR1 is SGHDN and CDR2 is FVKESK. The CDR3 reads CASSQDLGDLYYGYTF.

J is TRBJ2-1 and V is TRBV9; the D call from TCRdb, TRBD2, cannot be confirmed without DNA. CDR3 length: 18 residues. Germline CDR1 reads SGDLS; CDR2 reads YYNGEE. This CDR3 is CASSGIQTGGASYNEQFF.

This chain links TRBV28 with TRBJ2-4; TCRdb indicates TRBD1, and absent DNA this call remains unverified. Germline V CDR1 and CDR2: MDHEN, SYDVKM. The length of the CDR3 is 16 residues. CDR3 region: CASSQDRGRSKNIQYF.

The chain employs TRBV12-3 or TRBV12-4 and TRBJ2-2; lacking DNA, the TRBD2 call made by TCRdb goes unchecked. This CDR3 spans 16 amino acids. The CDR3: CASSLASGTWTGELFF.